This passage covers 10 T cell receptor beta chains from one sample sequenced in a study of blood T cell repertoires in COVID-19. Profiled with immunoSEQ multiplex PCR; TCRdb holds only in-frame clones, not every one. The sample lists 200,000 to 300,000 clones, approximately 86% occurring once. Sequences were obtained from peripheral blood. The receptors were gathered from a woman aged 30 to 39 who had recovered from COVID-19.

The chain employs TRBV13 and TRBJ2-3; 13 bases match TRBD2. Germline loops: CDR1 PRHDT, CDR2 FYEKMQ (reference sequence). The J segment lost 3 bases and the V segment lost 6 bases, leaving 3 bases of the junction unmatched. The CDR3 runs to 15 residues. This CDR3 is CASSLTSGRTDTQYF. In nucleotides, the CDR3 is TGTGCCAGCAGTTTGACTAGCGGGAGGACAGATACGCAGTATTTT. The full variable domain, in which reference TRBV13 and TRBJ2-3 provide the parts outside the CDR3, is AAGVIQSPRHLIKEKRETATLKCYPIPRHDTVYWYQQGPGQDPQFLISFYEKMQSDKGSIPDRFSAQQFSDYHSELNMSSLELGDSALYFCASSLTSGRTDTQYFGPGTRLTVL.

In this sample, this clone turned up a few times. The chain links TRBV27 to TRBJ1-2, with a tentative D call TRBD1 (5 bases). The germline V gene encodes CDR1 MNHEY and CDR2 SMNVEV (reference sequence). The V end was cut by 4 bases, the J end by 8 bases, with 11 bases between. The CDR3 runs 12 residues. The CDR3 region is CASSSQGRGYTF. CDR3 bases: TGTGCCAGCAGTTCGCAGGGTAGGGGCTACACCTTC.

The genes are TRBV7-3 and TRBJ2-1, with a possible D match to TRBD1 (5 bases). Trimming left V 6 bases short and J 9 bases short, with 12 bases between. Germline-derived CDR1 and CDR2 are SGHTA and FQGTGA. The CDR3 has 12 residues. DNA for the CDR3: TGTGCCAGCAGTGGGGCCCCCGGTGAGCAGTTCTTC. This gives the protein CASSGAPGEQFF.

The genes are TRBV7-2 and TRBJ2-3, with TRBD2 matching over 8 bases. Unmatched junction bases numbered 8, after V lost 5 bases and J lost 4 bases. The CDR3 sequence is 15 residues long. Germline V gene data show CDR1 as SGHTA and CDR2 as FQGNSA. DNA for the CDR3: TGTGCCAGCAGCGCAAGCGGGGGTCCCGCAGATACGCAGTATTTT. It codes for CASSASGGPADTQYF. Using reference TRBV7-2 and TRBJ2-3 for the parts outside the CDR3, the full variable domain is GAGVSQSPSNKVTEKGKDVELRCDPISGHTALYWYRQSLGQGLEFLIYFQGNSAPDKSGLPSDRFSAERTGGSVSTLTIQRTQQEDSAVYLCASSASGGPADTQYFGPGTRLTVL.

V and J are TRBV19 and TRBJ2-1, with 8 bases matching TRBD2. This CDR3 contains 16 residues. After removal of 4 bases from V and 4 bases from J, the junction contained 9 bases not matched to a gene. CDR1 is LNHDA and CDR2 is SQIVND in the germline V gene (reference sequence). The CDR3 DNA follows: TGTGCCAGTAGTACGCTCGGGGGGGTTACATACAATGAGCAGTTCTTC. The encoded protein is CASSTLGGVTYNEQFF. Variable domain in full (rest from reference TRBV19 and TRBJ2-1): DGGITQSPKYLFRKEGQNVTLSCEQNLNHDAMYWYRQDPGQGLRLIYYSQIVNDFQKGDIAEGYSVSREKKESFPLTVTSAQKNPTAFYLCASSTLGGVTYNEQFFGPGTRLTVL.

The rearrangement links TRBV5-1 to TRBJ2-5; 12 nucleotides line up with TRBD2. CDR3 length: 17 residues. Germline assignment: CDR1 SGHRS and CDR2 YFSETQ. Trimming removed 3 bases from V and 2 bases from J; junction bases left unmatched: 8. The CDR3 reads CASSSGSLAGGQETQYF. CDR3 coding DNA: TGCGCCAGCAGCTCGGGGTCCCTAGCGGGGGGGCAAGAGACCCAGTACTTC.

Concerning this clone itself: Additional DNA sequences in this sample encode the identical CDR3. The gene calls are TRBV7-9 and TRBJ2-5; TRBD2 is a possible D gene (5 bases). The CDR3 runs to 11 residues. With 4 bases removed from V and 5 bases from J, the gap between germline ends came to 5 bases. Germline-derived CDR1 and CDR2 are SEHNR and FQNEAQ (reference sequence). This CDR3 reads CASSSGETQYF. CDR3 nucleotide sequence: TGTGCCAGCAGCTCGGGGGAGACCCAGTACTTC.

The CDR3 protein is CASSLDLGLAGVYNEQFF. The CDR3 coding sequence is TGTGCCAGCAGCTTAGATTTAGGACTAGCGGGGGTATACAATGAGCAGTTCTTC. J is TRBJ2-1 and V is TRBV11-2, with TRBD2 matching 13 bases. The ends lost 0 bases at V and 4 bases at J; junction bases unmatched: 6. CDR3 length: 18 residues. Germline CDR1 reads SGHAT; CDR2 reads FQNNGV.

The chain links TRBV19 to TRBJ2-2; D not resolved. Germline CDR1 LNHDA, CDR2 SQIVND (reference sequence). This CDR3 is built from 12 residues. V lost 3 bases to trimming and J lost 5 bases, with 4 bases between them. The CDR3 bases are TGTGCCAGTAGTATCAGAACCGGGGAGCTGTTTTTT. This encodes CASSIRTGELFF.

The rearrangement joins TRBV5-1 to TRBJ2-3, with D maybe TRBD1 (6 bases). This CDR3 region has 15 residues. Germline-derived CDR1 and CDR2 are SGHRS and YFSETQ. V lost 4 bases and J lost 0, with 12 bases in between. This CDR3 is CASSRGQPSTDTQYF. The CDR3 DNA reads as TGCGCCAGCAGCAGAGGACAGCCGAGCACAGATACGCAGTATTTT.